This T cell receptor beta chain was found in a study of T cell responses to AZD1222 COVID-19 vaccine. Method: immunoSEQ multiplex PCR; TCRdb's copy keeps in-frame clones and lacks some. The data hold some 100,000 clones, with 85% to 90% observed a single time. General study results and limits: Just a handful of AZD1222 recipients tested seropositive at baseline. Of spike-specific TCRs, nearly half reportedly target regions left unmutated in variants.

This clone was counted once. Antigen: not known. Germline V gives CDR1 SGHTA, CDR2 FQGNSA. V lost 5 bases to trimming and J lost 8 bases; unmatched junction nucleotides: 13. CDR3 length: 17 amino acids. The source of this sequence is an adult in good health. This chain links TRBV7-2 with TRBJ2-1; 12 bases fit TRBD2. Sample: peripheral blood, taken on day 0 of AZD1222 vaccination. The CDR3 nucleotides are TGTGCCAGCAGCCCCTCACCTAGCGGGGGGGCGGGGGATGAGCAGTTCTTC. This encodes CASSPSPSGGAGDEQFF. Drawing the rest from reference TRBV7-2 and TRBJ2-1, the complete variable domain is GAGVSQSPSNKVTEKGKDVELRCDPISGHTALYWYRQSLGQGLEFLIYFQGNSAPDKSGLPSDRFSAERTGGSVSTLTIQRTQQEDSAVYLCASSPSPSGGAGDEQFFGPGTRLTVL.